The next 5 T cell receptor beta chains were all read from a single sample in a study of blood T cell repertoires in COVID-19. Some clones are missing from TCRdb's copy, which holds only in-frame ones; the method was immunoSEQ multiplex PCR. Found here are about 110,000 clones, under 75% of them singletons; the top ten hold approximately 5.9%. The sample was peripheral blood. Receptor source: a man older than 75 with acute or convalescent COVID-19.

There are a few counts of this clone. V gene TRBV18 combines with J gene TRBJ2-1; D remains ambiguous. This CDR3 region has 14 residues. V dropped 6 bases and J dropped 6 bases, with 15 bases sitting between them. From germline, CDR1 is KGHSH and CDR2 LQKENI. The CDR3 sequence: CASSGPESPNEQFF. CDR3 bases: TGTGCCAGCTCGGGCCCAGAGTCCCCCAATGAGCAGTTCTTC.

The V call is TRBV6-5, the J call TRBJ2-7; 7 bases match TRBD2. The CDR3 is 12 residues long. Germline assignment: CDR1 MNHEY and CDR2 SVGAGI. J lost 7 bases, V lost 6 bases, and 6 bases had no gene match. CDR3 region: CASSRDYREQYF. CDR3 nucleotide sequence: TGTGCCAGCAGCCGGGACTATCGGGAGCAGTACTTC.

Many counts were recorded for this clone. J is TRBJ1-6 and V is TRBV9, with 7 positions matching TRBD1. J was trimmed by 6 bases and V by 4 bases; bases with no gene match: 4. The CDR3 is 14 amino acids. CDR1 SGDLS and CDR2 YYNGEE come from the germline V gene. CDR3 DNA: TGTGCCAGCAGCTCAAGACAGGGTAATTCACCCCTCCACTTT. Protein sequence: CASSSRQGNSPLHF.

The V gene is TRBV2, the J gene TRBJ1-4, with D maybe TRBD1 (5 bases). Per germline, CDR1 SNHLY and CDR2 FYNNEI. The CDR3 runs 13 residues. V was pared by 7 bases and J by 8 bases, with 14 bases between. The CDR3 bases are TGTGCCAGCACGCGGCAGGGTGGGGAAAAACTGTTTTTT. Translated, it gives CASTRQGGEKLFF.

The rearrangement links TRBV29-1 to TRBJ2-7; 12 positions match TRBD1. The germline V gene has CDR1 SQVTM and CDR2 ANQGSEA. The V and J ends lost 7 bases and 1 base, in that order; junction bases with no gene match: 2. CDR3 size: 13 residues. This chain's CDR3 is CSGGQGASYEQYF. CDR3 nucleotides: TGCAGCGGGGGACAGGGGGCTTCCTACGAGCAGTACTTC.